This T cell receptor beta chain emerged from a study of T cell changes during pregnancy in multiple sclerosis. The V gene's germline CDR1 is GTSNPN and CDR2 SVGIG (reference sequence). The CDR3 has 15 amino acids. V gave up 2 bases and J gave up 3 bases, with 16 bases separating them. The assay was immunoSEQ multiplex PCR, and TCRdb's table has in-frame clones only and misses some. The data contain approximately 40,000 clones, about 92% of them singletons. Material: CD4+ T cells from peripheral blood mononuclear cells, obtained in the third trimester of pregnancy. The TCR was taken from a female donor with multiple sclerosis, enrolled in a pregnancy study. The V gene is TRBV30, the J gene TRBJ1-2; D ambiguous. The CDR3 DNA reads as TGTGCCTGGAGTCGCATGACCGGGATGTACTATGGCTACACCTTC. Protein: CAWSRMTGMYYGYTF.